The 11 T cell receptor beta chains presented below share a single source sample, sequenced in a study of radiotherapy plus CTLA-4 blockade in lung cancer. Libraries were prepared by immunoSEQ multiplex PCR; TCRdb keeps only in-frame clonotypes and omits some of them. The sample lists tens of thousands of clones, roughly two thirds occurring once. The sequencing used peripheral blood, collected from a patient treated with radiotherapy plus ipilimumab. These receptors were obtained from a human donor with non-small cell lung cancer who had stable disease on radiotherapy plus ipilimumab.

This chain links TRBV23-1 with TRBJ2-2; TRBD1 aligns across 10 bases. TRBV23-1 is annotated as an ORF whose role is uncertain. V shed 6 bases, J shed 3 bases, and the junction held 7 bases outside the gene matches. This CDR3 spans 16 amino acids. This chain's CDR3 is CASSRQGQGYTGELFF. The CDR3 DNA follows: TGCGCCAGCAGCCGACAGGGACAGGGGTACACCGGGGAGCTGTTTTTT.

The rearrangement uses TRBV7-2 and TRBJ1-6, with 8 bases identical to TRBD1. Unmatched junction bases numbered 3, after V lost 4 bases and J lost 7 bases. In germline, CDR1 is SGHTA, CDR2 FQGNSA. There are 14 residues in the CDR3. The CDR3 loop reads CASSYRGENSPLHF. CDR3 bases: TGTGCCAGCAGCTACAGGGGGGAAAATTCACCCCTCCACTTT.

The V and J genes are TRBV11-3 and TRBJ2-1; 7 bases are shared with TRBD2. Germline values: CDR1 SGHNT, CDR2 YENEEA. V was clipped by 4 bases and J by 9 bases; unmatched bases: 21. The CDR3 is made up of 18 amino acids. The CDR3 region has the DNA TGTGCCAGCAGCTATTCCACGGGCGCGGGGGAGCTACGTGCTGAGCAGTTCTTC. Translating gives CASSYSTGAGELRAEQFF.

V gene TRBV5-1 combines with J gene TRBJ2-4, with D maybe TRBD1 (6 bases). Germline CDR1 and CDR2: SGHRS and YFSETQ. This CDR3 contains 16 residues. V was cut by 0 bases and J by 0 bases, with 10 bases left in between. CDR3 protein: CASSLGQELAKNIQYF. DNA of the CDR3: TGCGCCAGCAGCTTGGGACAGGAGCTAGCCAAAAACATTCAGTACTTC.

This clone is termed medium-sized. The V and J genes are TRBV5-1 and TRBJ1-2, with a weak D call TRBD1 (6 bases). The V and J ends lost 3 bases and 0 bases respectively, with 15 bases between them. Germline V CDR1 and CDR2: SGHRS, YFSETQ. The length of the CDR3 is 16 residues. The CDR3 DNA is TGCGCCAGCAGCTCCATAAGAGGACAGCCTAACTATGGCTACACCTTC. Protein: CASSSIRGQPNYGYTF.

As DNA, the CDR3 is TGCGCCAGTTCGACTAGCACAGATACGCAGTATTTT. The encoded protein is CASSTSTDTQYF. This chain connects TRBV10-1 to TRBJ2-3, with D unresolved. Trimming removed 9 bases from V and 0 bases from J, with 7 bases in between. Per germline, CDR1 WNHNN and CDR2 SYGVQD (reference sequence). The CDR3 contains 12 residues.

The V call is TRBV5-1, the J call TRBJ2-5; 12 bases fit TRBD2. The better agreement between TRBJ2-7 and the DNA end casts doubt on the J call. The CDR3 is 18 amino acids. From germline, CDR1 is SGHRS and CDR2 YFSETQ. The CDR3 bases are TGCGCCAGCAGCTTCCGAACTAGCGGGGGGCCACTTCCCTACGAGCAGTACTTC. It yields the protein CASSFRTSGGPLPYEQYF.

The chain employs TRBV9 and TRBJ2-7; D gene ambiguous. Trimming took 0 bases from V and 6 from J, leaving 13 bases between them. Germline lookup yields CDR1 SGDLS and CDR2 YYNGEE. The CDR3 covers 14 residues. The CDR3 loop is CASSVAAGGFEQYF. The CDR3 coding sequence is TGTGCCAGCAGCGTAGCGGCAGGTGGTTTCGAGCAGTACTTC.

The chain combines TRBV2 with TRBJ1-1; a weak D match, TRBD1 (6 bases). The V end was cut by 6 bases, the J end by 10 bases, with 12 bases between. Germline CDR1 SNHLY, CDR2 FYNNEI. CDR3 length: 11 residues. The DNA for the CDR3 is TGTGCCAGCAGGAAAGGGGGTGGAGCTTTCTTT. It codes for CASRKGGGAFF.

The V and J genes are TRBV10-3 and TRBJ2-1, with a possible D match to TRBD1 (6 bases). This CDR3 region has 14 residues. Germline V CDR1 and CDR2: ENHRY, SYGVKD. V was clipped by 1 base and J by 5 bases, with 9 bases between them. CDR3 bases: TGTGCCATCAGTGAGTATGGACAGAACAATGAGCAGTTCTTC. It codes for CAISEYGQNNEQFF.

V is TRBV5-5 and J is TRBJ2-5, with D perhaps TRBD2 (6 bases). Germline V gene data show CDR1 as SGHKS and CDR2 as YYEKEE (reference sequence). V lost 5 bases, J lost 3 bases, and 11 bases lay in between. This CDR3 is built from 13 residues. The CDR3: CASRLGGKETQYF. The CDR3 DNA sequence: TGTGCCAGCAGATTAGGCGGGAAAGAGACCCAGTACTTC. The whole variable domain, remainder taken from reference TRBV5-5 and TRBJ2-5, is DAGVTQSPTHLIKTRGQQVTLRCSPISGHKSVSWYQQVLGQGPQFIFQYYEKEERGRGNFPDRFSARQFPNYSSELNVNALLLGDSALYLCASRLGGKETQYFGPGTRLLVL.